The 10 T cell receptor beta chains below all came from one sample that was sequenced in a study of blood T cell repertoires in COVID-19. TCRdb keeps only in-frame clones here, not all; method: immunoSEQ multiplex PCR. The data contain some 150,000 clones, more than 70% of them singletons. The specimen was peripheral blood. These receptors came from a human donor in a cohort sampled during active COVID-19.

To note about this clone: One end of the junction is discordant with germline, which a read error may explain. The chain couples TRBV12-3 or TRBV12-4 to TRBJ1-3; 8 nucleotides agree with TRBD1. This CDR3 is 13 amino acids long. Here the CDR3 DNA reads TGTGCCAGCAGTCCCGGGACAGGAATCACCATATATTTT. Translation gives CASSPGTGITIYF.

The chain joins TRBV20-1 to TRBJ2-7; D remains unclear. Germline V gives CDR1 DFQATT, CDR2 SNEGSKA (reference sequence). This CDR3 spans 13 amino acids. V shed 3 bases and J shed 0 bases, with 9 bases lying between them. The CDR3 region is CSASDPSSYEQYF. Written as DNA, the CDR3 is TGCAGTGCTAGTGACCCCAGCTCCTACGAGCAGTACTTC.

V usage is TRBV6-6 and J usage is TRBJ2-3; no reliable D call. The CDR3 length is 14 residues. Germline CDR1 reads MNHNY; CDR2 reads SVGAGI (reference sequence). V was cut by 7 bases and J by 3 bases, with 14 bases left in between. DNA for the CDR3: TGTGCCAGCACATTTTCAGCGCTGACAGATACGCAGTATTTT. Protein: CASTFSALTDTQYF.

This chain uses TRBV4-2 with TRBJ2-3; maybe TRBD2 (6 bases). V was pared by 0 bases and J by 4 bases, with 14 bases between. CDR3 length equals 16 residues. CDR1 LGHNA and CDR2 YNFKEQ come from the germline V gene. The CDR3 coding sequence is TGTGCCAGCAGCCAAGATAAGACTAGGGGCGCAGATACGCAGTATTTT. Translation gives CASSQDKTRGADTQYF.

This chain joins TRBV9 and TRBJ1-1; D may be TRBD1 (5 bases). With 0 bases removed from V and 1 base from J, the gap between germline ends came to 7 bases. Germline CDR1 SGDLS, CDR2 YYNGEE. CDR3 size: 14 residues. The CDR3 is CASSVGRGNTEAFF. The CDR3 DNA is TGTGCCAGCAGCGTAGGAAGGGGGAACACTGAAGCTTTCTTT.

The gene calls are TRBV7-3 and TRBJ2-1; 7 nucleotides line up with TRBD1. J lost 0 bases, V lost 4 bases, and 3 bases had no gene match. The germline CDR1 and CDR2 sequences are SGHTA and FQGTGA. CDR3 length equals 15 residues. In nucleotides, the CDR3 is TGTGCCAGCAGCTGGACAGGAAGCTCCTACAATGAGCAGTTCTTC. Protein sequence: CASSWTGSSYNEQFF.

The gene calls are TRBV7-2 and TRBJ2-2; D is undetermined. This CDR3 contains 15 residues. Trimming removed 4 bases at V and 1 base at J, with 10 bases between. CDR1 and CDR2 (germline): SGHTA, FQGNSA. The CDR3 DNA is TGTGCCAGCAGCTCCTGGGCAGGGAACACCGGGGAGCTGTTTTTT. Translation: CASSSWAGNTGELFF.

This sequence joins TRBV27 and TRBJ2-7, with a possible D match to TRBD2 (5 bases). The CDR3 spans 14 residues. Germline loops: CDR1 MNHEY, CDR2 SMNVEV (reference sequence). Trimming shortened V by 0 bases and J by 4 bases, and 10 bases separated the two germline ends. CDR3 amino acids: CASSLSMDLYEQYF. The CDR3 bases are TGTGCCAGCAGTTTATCGATGGACTTGTACGAGCAGTACTTC.

This clone was seen once. The CDR3: CASSLRRDGGNEQFF. The CDR3 DNA reads TGTGCCAGCAGCTTAAGGCGTGACGGGGGTAATGAGCAGTTCTTC. The rearrangement links TRBV7-3 to TRBJ2-1; D might be TRBD2 (6 bases). V dropped 1 base and J dropped 7 bases, with 14 bases sitting between them. The CDR3 extends over 15 amino acids. Germline CDR1 SGHTA, CDR2 FQGTGA.

This rearrangement joins TRBV4-3 to TRBJ1-3; tentatively, D is TRBD1 (5 bases). The CDR3 spans 15 residues. The germline V gene encodes CDR1 LGHNA and CDR2 YSLEER. V was clipped by 4 bases and J by 0 bases, with 10 bases between them. CDR3 nucleotide sequence: TGCGCCAGCAGCCGGACACCGAGCTCTGGAAACACCATATATTTT. This translates into CASSRTPSSGNTIYF.